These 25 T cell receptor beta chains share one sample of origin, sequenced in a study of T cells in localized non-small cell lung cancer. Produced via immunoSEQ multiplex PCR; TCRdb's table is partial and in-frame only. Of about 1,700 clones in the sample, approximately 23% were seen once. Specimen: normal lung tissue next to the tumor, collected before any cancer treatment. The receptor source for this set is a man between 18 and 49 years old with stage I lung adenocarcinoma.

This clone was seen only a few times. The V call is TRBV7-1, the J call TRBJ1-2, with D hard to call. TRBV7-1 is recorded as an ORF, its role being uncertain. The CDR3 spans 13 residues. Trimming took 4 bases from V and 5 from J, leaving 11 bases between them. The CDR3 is CASSLAEGYGYTF. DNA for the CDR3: TGTGCCAGCAGCTTAGCTGAAGGGTATGGCTACACCTTC.

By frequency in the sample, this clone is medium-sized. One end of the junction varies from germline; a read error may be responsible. The CDR3 DNA follows: TGTGCCAGCAGTCCTCGACAGGCCCTCGGAGCGGATCTCTTC. Its translation: CASSPRQALGADLF. The J gene is TRBJ2-4, the V gene TRBV6-7, with D perhaps matching TRBD1 (6 bases). TRBV6-7 is assigned to the ORF class and has an uncertain function. CDR3 length equals 14 residues.

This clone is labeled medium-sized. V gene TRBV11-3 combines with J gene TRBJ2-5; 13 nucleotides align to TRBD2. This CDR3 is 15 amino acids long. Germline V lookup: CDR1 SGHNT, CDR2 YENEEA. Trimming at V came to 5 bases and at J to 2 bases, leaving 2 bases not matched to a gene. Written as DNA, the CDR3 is TGTGCCAGCAGCACTAGCGGGGGGGTTCAAGAGACCCAGTACTTC. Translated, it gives CASSTSGGVQETQYF.

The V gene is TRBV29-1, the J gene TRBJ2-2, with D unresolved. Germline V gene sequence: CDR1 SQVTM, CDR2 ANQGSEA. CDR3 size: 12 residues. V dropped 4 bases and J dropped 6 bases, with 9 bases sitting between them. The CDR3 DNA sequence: TGCAGCGTTGGTGCAGCAGCCGGGGAGCTGTTTTTT. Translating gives CSVGAAAGELFF.

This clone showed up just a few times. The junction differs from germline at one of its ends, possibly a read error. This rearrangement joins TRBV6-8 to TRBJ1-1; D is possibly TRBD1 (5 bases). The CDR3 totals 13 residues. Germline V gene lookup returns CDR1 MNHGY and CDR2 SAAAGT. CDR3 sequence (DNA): TGTGCCAGCGGTTATCGGGGGGGCACTGAAGCTTTCTTT. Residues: CASGYRGGTEAFF.

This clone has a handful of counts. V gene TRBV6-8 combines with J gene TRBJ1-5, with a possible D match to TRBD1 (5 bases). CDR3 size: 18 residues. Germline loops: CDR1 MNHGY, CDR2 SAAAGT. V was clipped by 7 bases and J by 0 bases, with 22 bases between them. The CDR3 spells CASTPWGRGQNSNQPQHF. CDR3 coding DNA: TGTGCCAGCACCCCCTGGGGCCGAGGGCAGAATAGCAATCAGCCCCAGCATTTT.

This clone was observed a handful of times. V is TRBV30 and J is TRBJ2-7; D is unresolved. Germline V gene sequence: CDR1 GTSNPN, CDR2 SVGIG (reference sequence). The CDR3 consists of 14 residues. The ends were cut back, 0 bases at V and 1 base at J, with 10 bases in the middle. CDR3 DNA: TGTGCCTGGAGTGTGCTAGAGAAATCCTACGAGCAGTACTTC. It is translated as CAWSVLEKSYEQYF.

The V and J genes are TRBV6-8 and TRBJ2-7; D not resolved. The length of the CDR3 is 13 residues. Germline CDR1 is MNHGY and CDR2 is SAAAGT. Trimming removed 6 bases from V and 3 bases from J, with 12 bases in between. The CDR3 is CASSLGRFYEQYF. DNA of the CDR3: TGTGCCAGCAGCCTAGGACGGTTCTACGAGCAGTACTTC.

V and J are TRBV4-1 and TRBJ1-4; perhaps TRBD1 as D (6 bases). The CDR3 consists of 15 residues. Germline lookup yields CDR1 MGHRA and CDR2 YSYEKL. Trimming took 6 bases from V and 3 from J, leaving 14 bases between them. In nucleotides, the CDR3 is TGCGCCAGCAGGTCCGTGGGGGCGCCTAATGAAAAACTGTTTTTT. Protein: CASRSVGAPNEKLFF.

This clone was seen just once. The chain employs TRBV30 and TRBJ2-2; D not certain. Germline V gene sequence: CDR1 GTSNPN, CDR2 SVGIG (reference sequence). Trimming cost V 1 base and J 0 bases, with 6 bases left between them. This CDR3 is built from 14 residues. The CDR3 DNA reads TGTGCCTGGAGTGGTGGGACGAACACCGGGGAGCTGTTTTTT. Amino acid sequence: CAWSGGTNTGELFF. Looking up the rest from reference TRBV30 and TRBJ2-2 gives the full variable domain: SQTIHQWPATLVQPVGSPLSLECTVEGTSNPNLYWYRQAAGRGLQLLFYSVGIGQISSEVPQNLSASRPQDRQFILSSKKLLLSDSGFYLCAWSGGTNTGELFFGEGSRLTVL.

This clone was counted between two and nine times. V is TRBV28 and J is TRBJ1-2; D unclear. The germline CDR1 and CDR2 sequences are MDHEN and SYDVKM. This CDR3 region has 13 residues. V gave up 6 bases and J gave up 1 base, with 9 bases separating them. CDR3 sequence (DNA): TGTGCCAGCAGGCCGGTTAGTAACTATGGCTACACCTTC. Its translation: CASRPVSNYGYTF.

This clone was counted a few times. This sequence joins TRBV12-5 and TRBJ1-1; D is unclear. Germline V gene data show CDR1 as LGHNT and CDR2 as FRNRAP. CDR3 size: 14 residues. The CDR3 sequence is CASARSGVGTEAFF. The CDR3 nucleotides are TGTGCCAGCGCCAGGAGTGGGGTCGGCACTGAAGCTTTCTTT.

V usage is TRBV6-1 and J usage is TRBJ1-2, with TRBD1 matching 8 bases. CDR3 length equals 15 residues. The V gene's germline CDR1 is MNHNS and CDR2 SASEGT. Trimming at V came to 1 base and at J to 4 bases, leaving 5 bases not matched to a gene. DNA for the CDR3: TGTGCCAGCAGTGAAGAGGCAGGGGGCGGCTATGGCTACACCTTC. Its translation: CASSEEAGGGYGYTF.

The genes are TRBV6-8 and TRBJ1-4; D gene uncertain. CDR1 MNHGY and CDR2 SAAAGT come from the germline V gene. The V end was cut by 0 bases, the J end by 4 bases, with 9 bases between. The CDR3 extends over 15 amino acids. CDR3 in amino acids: CASSYSQRYNEKLFF. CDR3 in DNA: TGTGCCAGCAGTTACTCTCAGCGGTATAATGAAAAACTGTTTTTT.

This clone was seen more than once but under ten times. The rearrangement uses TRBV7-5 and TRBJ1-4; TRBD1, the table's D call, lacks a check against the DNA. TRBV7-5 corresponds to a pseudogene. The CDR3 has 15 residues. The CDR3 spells CASSRTRGGNEKLFF. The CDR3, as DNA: TGTGCCAGCAGCCGTACTCGAGGGGGCAATGAAAAACTGTTTTTT.

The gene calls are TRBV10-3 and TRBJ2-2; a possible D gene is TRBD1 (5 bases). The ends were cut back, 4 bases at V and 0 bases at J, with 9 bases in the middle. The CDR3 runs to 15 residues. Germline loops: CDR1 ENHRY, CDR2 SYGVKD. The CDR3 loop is CAISVEGANTGELFF. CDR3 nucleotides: TGTGCCATCAGTGTGGAAGGGGCGAACACCGGGGAGCTGTTTTTT.

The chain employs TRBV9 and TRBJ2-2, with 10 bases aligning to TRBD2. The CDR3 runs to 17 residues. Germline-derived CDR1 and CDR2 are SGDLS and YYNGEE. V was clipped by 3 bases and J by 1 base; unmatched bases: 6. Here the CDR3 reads CASSAFWTSGNTGELFF. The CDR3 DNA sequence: TGTGCCAGCAGCGCTTTCTGGACTAGCGGGAACACCGGGGAGCTGTTTTTT. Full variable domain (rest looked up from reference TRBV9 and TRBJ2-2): DSGVTQTPKHLITATGQRVTLRCSPRSGDLSVYWYQQSLDQGLQFLIQYYNGEERAKGNILERFSAQQFPDLHSELNLSSLELGDSALYFCASSAFWTSGNTGELFFGEGSRLTVL.

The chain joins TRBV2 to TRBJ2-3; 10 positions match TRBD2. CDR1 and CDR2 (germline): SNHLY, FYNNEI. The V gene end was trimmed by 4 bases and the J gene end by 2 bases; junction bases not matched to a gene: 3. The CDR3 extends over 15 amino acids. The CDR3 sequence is CASSGLAGDTDTQYF. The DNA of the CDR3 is TGTGCCAGCAGTGGGCTAGCGGGGGACACAGATACGCAGTATTTT.

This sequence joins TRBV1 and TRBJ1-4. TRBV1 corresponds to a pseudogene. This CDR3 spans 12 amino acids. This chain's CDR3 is CASSGGGEKLFF. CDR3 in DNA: TGCGCCAGCAGCGGGGGGGGTGAAAAACTGTTTTTT.

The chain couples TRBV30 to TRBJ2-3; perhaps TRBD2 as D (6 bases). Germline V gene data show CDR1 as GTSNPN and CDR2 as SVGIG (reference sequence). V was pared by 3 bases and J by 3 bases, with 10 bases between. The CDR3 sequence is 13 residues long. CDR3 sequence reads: CAWSAGSTDTQYF. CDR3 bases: TGTGCCTGGAGCGCCGGGAGTACAGATACGCAGTATTTT.

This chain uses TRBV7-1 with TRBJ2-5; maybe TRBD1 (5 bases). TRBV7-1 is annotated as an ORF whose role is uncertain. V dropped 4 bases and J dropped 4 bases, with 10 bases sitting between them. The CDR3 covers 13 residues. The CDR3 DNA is TGTGCCAGCAGCTTAACCCAGGGAGAGACCCAGTACTTC. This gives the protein CASSLTQGETQYF.

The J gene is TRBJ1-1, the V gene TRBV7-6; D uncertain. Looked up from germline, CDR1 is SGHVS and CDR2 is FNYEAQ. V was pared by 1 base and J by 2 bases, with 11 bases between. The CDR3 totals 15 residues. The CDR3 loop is CASSLVSGSNTEAFF. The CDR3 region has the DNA TGTGCCAGCAGCTTAGTATCGGGCAGTAACACTGAAGCTTTCTTT.

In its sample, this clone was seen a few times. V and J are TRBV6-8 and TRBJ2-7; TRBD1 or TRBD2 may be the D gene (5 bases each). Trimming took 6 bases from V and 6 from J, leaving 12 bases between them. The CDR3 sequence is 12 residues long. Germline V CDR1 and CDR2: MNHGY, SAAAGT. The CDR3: CASSPGRTEQYF. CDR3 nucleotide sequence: TGTGCCAGCAGCCCGGGACGAACCGAGCAGTACTTC.

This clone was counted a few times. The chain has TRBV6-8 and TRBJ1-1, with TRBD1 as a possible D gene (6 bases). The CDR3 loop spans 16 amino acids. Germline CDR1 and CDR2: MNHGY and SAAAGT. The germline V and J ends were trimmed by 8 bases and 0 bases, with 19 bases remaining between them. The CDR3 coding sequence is TGTGCCAGCCGGGGCCATTTCACAGGGATGAACACTGAAGCTTTCTTT. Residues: CASRGHFTGMNTEAFF.

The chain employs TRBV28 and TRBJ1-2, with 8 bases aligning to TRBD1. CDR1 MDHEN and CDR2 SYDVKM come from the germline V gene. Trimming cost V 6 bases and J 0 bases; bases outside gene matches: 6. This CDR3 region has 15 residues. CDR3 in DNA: TGTGCCAGCAGGCATCCGACAGGGGCTAACTATGGCTACACCTTC. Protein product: CASRHPTGANYGYTF.